The 16 T cell receptor beta chains in this list originate from one sample, sequenced in a study of blood T cell repertoires in COVID-19. Some clones are missing from TCRdb's copy, which holds only in-frame ones; the method was immunoSEQ multiplex PCR. The sample records over 250,000 clones, about nine tenths being singletons. Sequencing used PBMCs or T cells enriched from blood (not recorded which). The receptors stem from a woman aged 55 to 70 who had recovered from COVID-19.

The chain's CDR3 is CASSLWVAPGTGELFF. The CDR3 DNA follows: TGTGCCAGCAGCTTATGGGTGGCCCCAGGAACCGGGGAGCTGTTTTTT. The rearrangement uses TRBV11-2 and TRBJ2-2; D gene unclear. Germline V gives CDR1 SGHAT, CDR2 FQNNGV. This CDR3 is 16 amino acids long. Deletions cut 2 bases from V and 5 bases from J, with 15 bases between.

This clone was seen just once. The chain recombines TRBV10-3 with TRBJ1-2; 8 nucleotides match TRBD1. The trim removed 2 bases at V and 4 bases at J, leaving 9 bases unmatched. Germline CDR1 is ENHRY and CDR2 is SYGVKD. The CDR3 has 16 residues. DNA for the CDR3: TGTGCCATCAGTGAGAGAGGGGGACAGGCTCTCTATGGCTACACCTTC. This gives the protein CAISERGGQALYGYTF.

V is TRBV14 and J is TRBJ1-2; D possibly corresponds to TRBD1 (5 bases). Germline V gene sequence: CDR1 SGHDN, CDR2 FVKESK. This CDR3 region has 15 residues. V lost 1 base, J lost 7 bases, and 16 bases lay in between. CDR3 coding DNA: TGTGCCAGCAGCCAAGGTGGGCAGATCCAGGGTGGCTACACCTTC. It translates to CASSQGGQIQGGYTF. The full variable domain, rest sourced from reference TRBV14 and TRBJ1-2, is EAGVTQFPSHSVIEKGQTVTLRCDPISGHDNLYWYRRVMGKEIKFLLHFVKESKQDESGMPNNRFLAERTGGTYSTLKVQPAELEDSGVYFCASSQGGQIQGGYTFGSGTRLTVV.

This CDR3 is CASSQRSNTGELFF. The CDR3 region has the DNA TGCGCCAGCAGCCAACGTTCGAACACCGGGGAGCTGTTTTTT. This chain uses TRBV4-1 with TRBJ2-2; D is uncertain. Trimming cost V 2 bases and J 0 bases, with 4 bases left between them. This CDR3 comprises 14 residues. CDR1 is MGHRA, CDR2 YSYEKL, per germline.

This sequence joins TRBV28 and TRBJ1-4; D is possibly TRBD1 (6 bases). CDR3 length: 12 residues. CDR1 MDHEN and CDR2 SYDVKM come from the germline V gene. Trimming left V 6 bases short and J 14 bases short, with 16 bases between. CDR3 residues: CASSGGPGWLFF. CDR3 sequence (DNA): TGTGCCAGCAGCGGGGGGCCAGGTTGGCTGTTTTTT.

The genes are TRBV7-8 and TRBJ2-1, with 12 bases fitting TRBD2. CDR1 SGHVS and CDR2 FQNEAQ come from the germline V gene. V dropped 1 base and J dropped 5; count of bases not matched to a gene: 0. The CDR3 loop spans 15 amino acids. In DNA, the CDR3 is TGTGCCAGCAGCTTAGGACTAGCGGGAGACAATGAGCAGTTCTTC. Translation: CASSLGLAGDNEQFF. Combining the CDR3 with reference TRBV7-8 and TRBJ2-1 gives the whole variable domain GAGVSQSPRYKVAKRGQDVALRCDPISGHVSLFWYQQALGQGPEFLTYFQNEAQLDKSGLPSDRFFAERPEGSVSTLKIQRTQQEDSAVYLCASSLGLAGDNEQFFGPGTRLTVL.

V usage is TRBV4-1 and J usage is TRBJ1-2; the match to TRBD1 covers 12 bases. Germline V gives CDR1 MGHRA, CDR2 YSYEKL. The length of the CDR3 is 15 residues. V lost 0 bases and J lost 8; bases outside the gene matches: 4. As DNA, the CDR3 is TGCGCCAGCAGCCAAGATGCGGGGACAGGGGGCGGCTACACCTTC. Translating gives CASSQDAGTGGGYTF.

The rearrangement joins TRBV7-6 to TRBJ1-6; a weak D match, TRBD1 (5 bases). The V gene's germline CDR1 is SGHVS and CDR2 FNYEAQ. The CDR3 consists of 17 residues. V lost 2 bases to trimming and J lost 1 base, with 12 bases between them. The CDR3 DNA reads as TGTGCCAGCAGCTTATATCAGGGTTGGTCCTATAATTCACCCCTCCACTTT. Protein product: CASSLYQGWSYNSPLHF.

This chain uses TRBV6-5 with TRBJ2-7; TRBD1 matches 8 bases. Germline V gene lookup returns CDR1 MNHEY and CDR2 SVGAGI. Losses at the gene ends were 6 bases for V and 6 bases for J; bases not matched to a gene: 13. CDR3 length equals 15 residues. This CDR3 reads CASSPTGARAAEQYF. The CDR3 DNA sequence: TGTGCCAGCAGCCCGACAGGGGCCCGCGCGGCCGAGCAGTACTTC.

The chain links TRBV28 to TRBJ1-5; D remains unclear. Germline CDR1 reads MDHEN; CDR2 reads SYDVKM. The CDR3 covers 12 residues. Deletions cut 2 bases from V and 9 bases from J, with 8 bases between. The CDR3 DNA sequence: TGTGCCAGCAGTTTAATCGTGGCGCCCCAGCATTTT. It specifies CASSLIVAPQHF.

The chain is built from TRBV18 and TRBJ2-2; D possibly corresponds to TRBD1 (6 bases). V lost 0 bases and J 4 bases, leaving 12 bases between the germline ends. Germline V gives CDR1 KGHSH, CDR2 LQKENI. This CDR3 has 16 amino acids. CDR3 sequence: CASSPPLQGGTGELFF. The CDR3 DNA reads TGTGCCAGCTCACCACCCCTACAGGGCGGCACCGGGGAGCTGTTTTTT.

The CDR3 DNA follows: TGTGCCAGCAGTTTATCGGGGGCGGGTGGCTACACCTTC. Translating it yields CASSLSGAGGYTF. The rearrangement joins TRBV27 to TRBJ1-2; TRBD1 is a possible D gene (6 bases). There are 13 residues in the CDR3. V shed 0 bases and J shed 7 bases, with 9 bases lying between them. Germline CDR1 reads MNHEY; CDR2 reads SMNVEV (reference sequence).

The gene calls are TRBV5-1 and TRBJ2-1, with TRBD2 as a possible D gene (6 bases). The V end was cut by 3 bases, the J end by 5 bases, with 15 bases between. This CDR3 contains 15 residues. Germline V lookup: CDR1 SGHRS, CDR2 YFSETQ. The CDR3 bases are TGCGCCAGCAGCTCGACCGGCGCGGGAAACAATGAGCAGTTCTTC. This encodes CASSSTGAGNNEQFF.

This chain connects TRBV11-2 to TRBJ1-6; 9 nucleotides agree with TRBD1. V was clipped by 5 bases and J by 10 bases; unmatched bases: 6. CDR1 is SGHAT and CDR2 is FQNNGV in the germline V gene. The CDR3 consists of 14 residues. The CDR3 loop is CASSTDRGGSPLHF. The DNA for the CDR3 is TGTGCCAGCAGCACCGACAGGGGGGGATCACCCCTCCACTTT.

The sample holds one count of this clone. V usage is TRBV5-1 and J usage is TRBJ2-1; possible D gene TRBD2, 6 bases. Trimming stripped 1 base from V and 4 bases from J, with 12 bases between. Germline V lookup: CDR1 SGHRS, CDR2 YFSETQ. The CDR3 has 15 amino acids. CDR3 bases: TGCGCCAGCAGCTTGACGGGAGCCCCTTACAATGAGCAGTTCTTC. The encoded protein is CASSLTGAPYNEQFF.

This chain connects TRBV24-1 to TRBJ2-5, with TRBD2 matching over 9 bases. Germline loops: CDR1 KGHDR, CDR2 SFDVKD. This CDR3 has 16 amino acids. J lost 4 bases, V lost 9 bases, and 14 bases had no gene match. The CDR3, as DNA: TGTGCCACCGGGGGGCGGGAGGGCCTACTCGGAGAGACCCAGTACTTC. This translates into CATGGREGLLGETQYF.